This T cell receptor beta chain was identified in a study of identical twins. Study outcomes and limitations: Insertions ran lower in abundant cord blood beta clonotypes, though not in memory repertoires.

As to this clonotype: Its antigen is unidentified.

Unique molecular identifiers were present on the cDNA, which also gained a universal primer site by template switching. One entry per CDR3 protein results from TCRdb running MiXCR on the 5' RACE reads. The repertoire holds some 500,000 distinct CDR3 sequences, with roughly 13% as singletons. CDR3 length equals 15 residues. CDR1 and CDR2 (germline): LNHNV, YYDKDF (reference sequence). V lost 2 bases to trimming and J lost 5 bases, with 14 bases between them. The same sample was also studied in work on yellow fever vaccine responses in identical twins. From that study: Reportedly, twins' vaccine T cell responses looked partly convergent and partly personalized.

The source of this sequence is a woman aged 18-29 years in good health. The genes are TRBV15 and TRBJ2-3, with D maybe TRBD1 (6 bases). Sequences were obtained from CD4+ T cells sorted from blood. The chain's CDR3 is CATSRHQQGGDTQYF. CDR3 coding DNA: TGTGCCACCAGCAGACACCAACAGGGTGGAGATACGCAGTATTTT.